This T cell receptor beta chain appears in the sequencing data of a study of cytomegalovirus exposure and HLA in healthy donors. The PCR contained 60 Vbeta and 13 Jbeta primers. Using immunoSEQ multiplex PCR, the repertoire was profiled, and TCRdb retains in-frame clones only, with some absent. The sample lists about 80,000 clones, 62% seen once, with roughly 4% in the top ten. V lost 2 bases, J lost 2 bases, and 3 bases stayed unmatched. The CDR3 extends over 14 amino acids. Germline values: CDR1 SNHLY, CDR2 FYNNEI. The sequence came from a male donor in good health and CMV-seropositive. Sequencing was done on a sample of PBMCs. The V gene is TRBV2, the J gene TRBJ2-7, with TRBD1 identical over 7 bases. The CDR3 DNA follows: TGTGCCAGCAGTGAAAAACAGGGGCCCTACGAGCAGTACTTC. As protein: CASSEKQGPYEQYF.